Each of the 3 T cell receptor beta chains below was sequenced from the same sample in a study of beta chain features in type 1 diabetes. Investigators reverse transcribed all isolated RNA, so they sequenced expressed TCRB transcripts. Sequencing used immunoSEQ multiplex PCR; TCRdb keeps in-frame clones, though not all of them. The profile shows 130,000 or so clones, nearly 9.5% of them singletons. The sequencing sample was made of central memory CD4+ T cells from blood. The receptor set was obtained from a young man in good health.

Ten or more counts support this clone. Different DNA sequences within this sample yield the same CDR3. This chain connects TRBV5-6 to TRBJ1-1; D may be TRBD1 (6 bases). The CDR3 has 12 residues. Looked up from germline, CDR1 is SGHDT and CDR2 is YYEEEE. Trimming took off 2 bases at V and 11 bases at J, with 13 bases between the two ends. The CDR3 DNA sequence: TGTGCCAGCAGCTTACAGGGCTCCAAGGCTTTCTTT. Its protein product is CASSLQGSKAFF.

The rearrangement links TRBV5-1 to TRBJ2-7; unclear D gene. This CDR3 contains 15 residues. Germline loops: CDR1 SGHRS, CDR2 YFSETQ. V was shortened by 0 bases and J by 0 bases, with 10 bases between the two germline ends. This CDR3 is CASSLAGEDSYEQYF. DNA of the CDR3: TGCGCCAGCAGCTTGGCTGGAGAGGACTCCTACGAGCAGTACTTC. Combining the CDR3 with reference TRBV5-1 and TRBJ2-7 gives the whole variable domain KAGVTQTPRYLIKTRGQQVTLSCSPISGHRSVSWYQQTPGQGLQFLFEYFSETQRNKGNFPGRFSGRQFSNSRSEMNVSTLELGDSALYLCASSLAGEDSYEQYFGPGTRLTVT.

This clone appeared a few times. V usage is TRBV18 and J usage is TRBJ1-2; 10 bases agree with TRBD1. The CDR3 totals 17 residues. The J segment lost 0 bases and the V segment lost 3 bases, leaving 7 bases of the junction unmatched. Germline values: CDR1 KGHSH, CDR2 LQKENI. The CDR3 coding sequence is TGTGCCAGCTCACCGGGGGGACAGGGGAAACCTAACTATGGCTACACCTTC. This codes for CASSPGGQGKPNYGYTF. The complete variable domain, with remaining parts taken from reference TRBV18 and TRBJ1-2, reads NAGVMQNPRHLVRRRGQEARLRCSPMKGHSHVYWYRQLPEEGLKFMVYLQKENIIDESGMPKERFSAEFPKEGPSILRIQQVVRGDSAAYFCASSPGGQGKPNYGYTFGSGTRLTVV.